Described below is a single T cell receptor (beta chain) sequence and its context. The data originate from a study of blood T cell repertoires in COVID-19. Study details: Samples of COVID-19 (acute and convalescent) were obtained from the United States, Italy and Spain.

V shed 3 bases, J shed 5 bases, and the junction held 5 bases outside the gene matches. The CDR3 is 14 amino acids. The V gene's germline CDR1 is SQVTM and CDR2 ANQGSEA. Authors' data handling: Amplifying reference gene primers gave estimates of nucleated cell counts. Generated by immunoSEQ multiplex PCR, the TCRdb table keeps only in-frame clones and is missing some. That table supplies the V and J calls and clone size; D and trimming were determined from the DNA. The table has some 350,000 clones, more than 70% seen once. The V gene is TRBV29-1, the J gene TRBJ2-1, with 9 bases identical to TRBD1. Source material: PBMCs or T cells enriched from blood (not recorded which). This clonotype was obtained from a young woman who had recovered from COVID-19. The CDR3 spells CSVERGTGNNEQFF. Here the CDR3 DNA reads TGCAGCGTTGAGAGGGGGACAGGGAACAATGAGCAGTTCTTC.